This T cell receptor beta chain was sequenced in a study of T cell repertoires in cytomegalovirus infection. Overall study: Public signatures in TCR beta pointed to CMV infection and matching HLA type.

This clonotype showed up many times. Its antigen is not identified. TCRdb reprocessed the reads via MiXCR and lists one record per CDR3 protein. The sample consists of roughly 300,000 distinct CDR3 sequences, over 7.5% of them appearing once. Broader study findings: Cumulated frequencies of public TCR beta families served to identify carriers of CMV plus the relevant HLA. CMV-specific HLA-C-restricted TCR beta clonotypes dominated the ex vivo response.

Germline lookup yields CDR1 LGHNA and CDR2 YNFKEQ. The CDR3 spans 16 residues. The V segment lost 2 bases and the J segment 2 bases; nucleotides outside the gene matches: 3. The rearrangement links TRBV4-2 to TRBJ2-3; TRBD2 agrees at 11 bases. The material sequenced was PBMCs. The clonotype comes from a human donor in good health (CMV status not recorded). Some clones in this sample may be carry-over from other donors' samples. The CDR3 is CASSQSSGGATDTQYF. CDR3 nucleotides: TGTGCCAGCAGCCAAAGTAGCGGGGGGGCCACAGATACGCAGTATTTT.